This T cell receptor beta chain emerged from a study of cytomegalovirus exposure and HLA in healthy donors. Study observations and caveats: Among donors in an Asian-associated ancestry cluster, a later analysis reportedly found fewer N-insertions than the roughly 670-donor mean. In vitro assays verified that a few CMV-associated chains recognized CMV antigens specifically.

The PCR made use of 60 Vbeta and 13 Jbeta primers. Libraries were prepared by immunoSEQ multiplex PCR; TCRdb keeps only in-frame clonotypes and omits some of them. This table holds roughly 76,000 clones, around 80% found once. Germline CDR1 MNHEY, CDR2 SMNVEV (reference sequence). The CDR3 loop spans 15 amino acids. V shed 5 bases and J shed 4 bases, with 17 bases lying between them. Worth noting for this clone: The antigen is not known.

The chain uses TRBV27 and TRBJ1-2, with D perhaps TRBD1 (6 bases). The sample consisted of PBMCs. This clonotype was obtained from a man between 25 and 39 years old in good health and CMV-seronegative. CDR3 DNA sequence: TGTGCCAGCAGTCCTGATGACAGGCCCCTCTATGGCTACACCTTC. It encodes CASSPDDRPLYGYTF.